What follows are 18 T cell receptor beta chains derived from one specimen sequenced in a study of blood T cells in healthy people across ages. The second PCR ran roughly 7 to 11 cycles with a sample-barcoded 5' primer and J-beta primers. A single record per CDR3 protein comes from TCRdb applying MiXCR to the 5' RACE reads. The table has about 510,000 distinct CDR3 sequences, about 28% seen once. The data were also submitted as part of a second study, on T cells of mothers and their children.

The sequenced sample was blood. All receptors come from a boy aged 2 to 10 in good health.

The V call is TRBV27, the J call TRBJ1-4; possible D gene TRBD1, 5 bases. Trimming removed 1 base from V and 8 bases from J, with 11 bases in between. This CDR3 comprises 14 residues. Germline V CDR1 and CDR2: MNHEY, SMNVEV (reference sequence). CDR3 region: CASSLWGGREKLFF. Here the CDR3 DNA reads TGTGCCAGCAGTTTATGGGGGGGACGGGAAAAACTGTTTTTT.

V gene TRBV6-6 combines with J gene TRBJ2-5; tentatively, D is TRBD1 (5 bases). This CDR3 has 17 amino acids. The germline V and J ends were trimmed by 0 bases and 4 bases, with 18 bases remaining between them. Germline assignment: CDR1 MNHNY and CDR2 SVGAGI (reference sequence). The CDR3 loop is CASSYSGVGQGGETQYF. The CDR3 DNA follows: TGTGCCAGCAGTTACTCGGGCGTGGGCCAGGGTGGAGAGACCCAGTACTTC.

Here the CDR3 reads CASSLAAGPYNEQFF. The CDR3 nucleotides read TGTGCCAGCAGCTTGGCGGCGGGACCCTACAATGAGCAGTTCTTC. The chain combines TRBV5-5 with TRBJ2-1, with D maybe TRBD2 (6 bases). The length of the CDR3 is 15 residues. Germline CDR1 reads SGHKS; CDR2 reads YYEKEE (reference sequence). Trimming took off 0 bases at V and 2 bases at J, with 9 bases between the two ends.

In this sample, this clonotype turned up a few times. The V call is TRBV29-1, the J call TRBJ2-3, with TRBD1 identical over 8 bases. The CDR3 totals 14 residues. Per the germline V gene, CDR1 is SQVTM and CDR2 is ANQGSEA. Trimming cost V 6 bases and J 2 bases; bases outside gene matches: 7. In DNA form, the CDR3 reads TGCAGCGTGGAATTGACAGGGGACACAGATACGCAGTATTTT. Translated, it gives CSVELTGDTDTQYF.

This rearrangement joins TRBV7-8 to TRBJ2-3, with TRBD2 as a possible D gene (5 bases). This CDR3 is built from 16 residues. The germline V gene has CDR1 SGHVS and CDR2 FQNEAQ. The V end was cut by 6 bases, the J end by 2 bases, with 18 bases between. The CDR3 DNA is TGTGCCAGCAGGCGGTATCGAGCGGCCGACACAGATACGCAGTATTTT. It encodes CASRRYRAADTDTQYF. Full variable domain (rest looked up from reference TRBV7-8 and TRBJ2-3): GAGVSQSPRYKVAKRGQDVALRCDPISGHVSLFWYQQALGQGPEFLTYFQNEAQLDKSGLPSDRFFAERPEGSVSTLKIQRTQQEDSAVYLCASRRYRAADTDTQYFGPGTRLTVL.

The rearrangement links TRBV7-9 to TRBJ2-1; tentative D call: TRBD2 (6 bases). V was trimmed by 3 bases and J by 3 bases, leaving 18 bases between them. Germline values: CDR1 SEHNR, CDR2 FQNEAQ (reference sequence). The CDR3 spans 17 residues. The CDR3, as DNA: TGTGCCAGCAGCTTTGCCCCTAAGCGGGCCAGCTACAATGAGCAGTTCTTC. It specifies CASSFAPKRASYNEQFF.

V gene TRBV27 combines with J gene TRBJ2-5; D ambiguous. Trimming left V 7 bases short and J 3 bases short, with 12 bases between. The germline V gene has CDR1 MNHEY and CDR2 SMNVEV (reference sequence). The CDR3 length is 13 residues. The CDR3 DNA follows: TGTGCCAGCATCGGACGGCGAGAAGAGACCCAGTACTTC. It codes for CASIGRREETQYF.

This clonotype has a handful of counts. The chain recombines TRBV10-3 with TRBJ2-5; no reliable D call. Near its end, the DNA agrees better with TRBJ2-1, so the J call may be wrong. CDR1 is ENHRY and CDR2 is SYGVKD in the germline V gene. The CDR3 runs 13 residues. The CDR3 DNA sequence: TGTGCCATCAGTGAGTCCGCAGTCGATGAGCAGTTCTTC. It specifies CAISESAVDEQFF.

This clonotype was seen repeatedly, ten times or more. This chain connects TRBV9 to TRBJ2-5, with TRBD1 matching 8 bases. The CDR3 is made up of 15 amino acids. Germline V lookup: CDR1 SGDLS, CDR2 YYNGEE. Unmatched junction bases numbered 5, after V lost 2 bases and J lost 2 bases. CDR3 in DNA: TGTGCCAGCAGCGTCGGACAGGGAGTACAAGAGACCCAGTACTTC. Its protein is CASSVGQGVQETQYF.

The chain employs TRBV29-1 and TRBJ2-1; 7 bases fit TRBD1. Trimming at V came to 7 bases and at J to 10 bases, leaving 4 bases not matched to a gene. Germline lookup yields CDR1 SQVTM and CDR2 ANQGSEA. The CDR3 has 10 amino acids. In nucleotides, the CDR3 is TGCAGCGCGGGGACAGAAGAGCAGTTCTTC. Its protein product is CSAGTEEQFF.

In its sample, this clonotype was seen a few times. The chain employs TRBV9 and TRBJ2-5; tentatively, D is TRBD1 or TRBD2 (5 bases each). The CDR3 has 13 amino acids. The V and J ends lost 3 bases and 5 bases respectively, with 11 bases between them. CDR1 is SGDLS, CDR2 YYNGEE, per germline. The CDR3 spells CASSAGPDETQYF. CDR3 DNA: TGTGCCAGCAGCGCGGGACCCGACGAGACCCAGTACTTC.

This clonotype has more than one count but fewer than ten. The chain links TRBV10-3 to TRBJ2-5; 9 bases align to TRBD1. Germline values: CDR1 ENHRY, CDR2 SYGVKD. The CDR3 contains 17 residues. V lost 5 bases and J lost 7; bases outside the gene matches: 17. As DNA, the CDR3 is TGTGCCATCAGTCCTTCCCCGGGACAGGGACCCCCGAGGACCCAGTACTTC. It is translated as CAISPSPGQGPPRTQYF.

The V and J genes are TRBV29-1 and TRBJ2-5; possibly TRBD1 for D (6 bases). The J call may be incorrect, as the DNA end agrees better with TRBJ2-7. Per the germline V gene, CDR1 is SQVTM and CDR2 is ANQGSEA. The CDR3 length is 17 residues. The CDR3 DNA sequence: TGCAGCGTTGAGTCGTTACTGATTTGGCAGGGGCCCTACGAGCAGTACTTC. The encoded protein is CSVESLLIWQGPYEQYF.

V is TRBV23-1 and J is TRBJ1-1, with no clear D. TRBV23-1 is reported as an ORF; its role is uncertain. CDR3 length: 13 residues. Trimming left V 4 bases short and J 2 bases short, with 8 bases between. CDR3 protein: CASSRRPNTEAFF. CDR3 DNA: TGCGCCAGCAGTCGGCGACCTAACACTGAAGCTTTCTTT.

This clonotype has a handful of counts. V gene TRBV20-1 combines with J gene TRBJ2-7; 11 positions match TRBD1. This CDR3 has 14 amino acids. The germline V gene has CDR1 DFQATT and CDR2 SNEGSKA (reference sequence). V was pared by 1 base and J by 3 bases, with 2 bases of the junction left unmatched. CDR3 amino acids: CSARVDRGLYEQYF. For the CDR3, the DNA is TGCAGTGCTAGAGTGGACAGGGGGCTCTACGAGCAGTACTTC.

This chain joins TRBV29-1 and TRBJ1-1; TRBD1 might be the D (5 bases). This CDR3 has 14 residues. V gave up 5 bases and J gave up 0 bases, with 13 bases separating them. The germline V gene has CDR1 SQVTM and CDR2 ANQGSEA. The CDR3 nucleotides read TGCAGCGTTCGCCGCGACAGTTTGAACACTGAAGCTTTCTTT. Its protein product is CSVRRDSLNTEAFF. Variable domain in full (rest from reference TRBV29-1 and TRBJ1-1): SAVISQKPSRDICQRGTSLTIQCQVDSQVTMMFWYRQQPGQSLTLIATANQGSEATYESGFVIDKFPISRPNLTFSTLTVSNMSPEDSSIYLCSVRRDSLNTEAFFGQGTRLTVV.

The V gene is TRBV6-6, the J gene TRBJ2-3, with D uncertain. This CDR3 is 16 amino acids long. V dropped 7 bases and J dropped 0 bases, with 17 bases sitting between them. Germline loops: CDR1 MNHNY, CDR2 SVGAGI (reference sequence). CDR3 DNA: TGTGCCAGCACCCAAAATGTAAGCCCTAGCACAGATACGCAGTATTTT. It specifies CASTQNVSPSTDTQYF.

This clonotype has only a few counts. The chain uses TRBV27 and TRBJ2-3; D is unresolved. The CDR3 runs 16 residues. The germline V gene has CDR1 MNHEY and CDR2 SMNVEV (reference sequence). V lost 1 base and J lost 0, with 11 bases in between. Written as DNA, the CDR3 is TGTGCCAGCAGTTTATGGGCGGCAGGTAGCACAGATACGCAGTATTTT. Its protein product is CASSLWAAGSTDTQYF.